The 17 T cell receptor beta chains in this list originate from one sample, sequenced in a study of somatic mutations in cytotoxic T cells in rheumatoid arthritis. The assay was immunoSEQ multiplex PCR, and TCRdb's table has in-frame clones only and misses some. In the table there are roughly 14,000 clones, about nine tenths of which are singletons. What was sequenced was CD4+ T cells sorted from blood. The receptors here all came from a man between 70 and 80 years old with rheumatoid arthritis.

The gene calls are TRBV2 and TRBJ2-2; D remains unclear. With 4 bases removed from V and 4 bases from J, the gap between germline ends came to 13 bases. From germline, CDR1 is SNHLY and CDR2 FYNNEI. CDR3 length equals 15 residues. The chain's CDR3 is CASSVYSKITGELFF. CDR3 sequence (DNA): TGTGCCAGCAGTGTGTATAGCAAAATCACCGGGGAGCTGTTTTTT.

This rearrangement joins TRBV28 to TRBJ1-2, with 9 positions matching TRBD1. Looked up from germline, CDR1 is MDHEN and CDR2 is SYDVKM. CDR3 length: 13 amino acids. V was pared by 10 bases and J by 4 bases, with 7 bases of the junction left unmatched. The chain's CDR3 is CATRTGGGYGYTF. The DNA for the CDR3 is TGTGCCACCAGAACAGGGGGCGGCTATGGCTACACCTTC.

Remarks on this clone: This sample also contains other DNA sequences that code for the same CDR3. The rearrangement links TRBV18 to TRBJ2-7; 12 bases match TRBD1. The CDR3 sequence is 16 residues long. The junction had 8 bases not matched to a gene; V was cut back by 2 bases and J by 6 bases. Germline V gene sequence: CDR1 KGHSH, CDR2 LQKENI. The CDR3 is CASSPNSGTGGGEQYF. CDR3 sequence (DNA): TGTGCCAGCTCACCAAATTCCGGGACAGGGGGCGGCGAGCAGTACTTC.

This chain joins TRBV18 and TRBJ2-7, with D maybe TRBD2 (6 bases). V was cut by 2 bases and J by 2 bases, with 10 bases left in between. The CDR3 extends over 14 amino acids. Germline values: CDR1 KGHSH, CDR2 LQKENI. The CDR3 here is CASSPGGLAYEQYF. Written as DNA, the CDR3 is TGTGCCAGCTCACCAGGGGGGTTGGCCTACGAGCAGTACTTC.

A single count supports this clone. The chain carries TRBV5-6 and TRBJ1-2; TRBD1 might be the D (5 bases). Germline assignment: CDR1 SGHDT and CDR2 YYEEEE. The CDR3 has 16 amino acids. V was trimmed by 0 bases and J by 3 bases, leaving 15 bases between them. The CDR3 coding sequence is TGTGCCAGCAGCTTGGGGCCGGGCCGGGGGGACTATGGCTACACCTTC. It specifies CASSLGPGRGDYGYTF.

This chain links TRBV10-3 with TRBJ1-4; 10 bases are a match to TRBD1. V shed 8 bases, J shed 8 bases, and the junction held 5 bases outside the gene matches. The CDR3 has 13 residues. In germline, CDR1 is ENHRY, CDR2 SYGVKD. The CDR3 spells CAIGTGDREKLFF. CDR3 sequence (DNA): TGTGCCATCGGGACAGGGGATCGAGAAAAACTGTTTTTT.

The chain joins TRBV18 to TRBJ2-2, with 10 bases matching TRBD1. Per the germline V gene, CDR1 is KGHSH and CDR2 is LQKENI. Unmatched junction bases numbered 0, after V lost 0 bases and J lost 2 bases. CDR3 length: 16 residues. CDR3 residues: CASSPPTGGNTGELFF. The CDR3 bases are TGTGCCAGCTCACCACCGACAGGGGGCAACACCGGGGAGCTGTTTTTT.

The CDR3 reads CASSWPGQGRLPQHF. The CDR3 DNA reads TGCGCCAGCAGCTGGCCGGGACAGGGGCGACTGCCCCAGCATTTT. The V and J genes are TRBV5-1 and TRBJ1-5, with 10 bases lining up with TRBD1. CDR1 is SGHRS, CDR2 YFSETQ, per germline. The ends lost 3 bases at V and 9 bases at J; junction bases unmatched: 9. There are 15 residues in the CDR3.

V gene TRBV6-4 combines with J gene TRBJ2-1, with TRBD2 matching 11 bases. V lost 2 bases, J lost 8 bases, and 5 bases stayed unmatched. Germline V gene lookup returns CDR1 MRHNA and CDR2 SNTAGT. The CDR3 is made up of 15 amino acids. This chain's CDR3 is CASSDGTSGRDEQFF. For the CDR3, the DNA is TGTGCCAGCAGTGACGGGACTAGCGGTAGAGATGAGCAGTTCTTC.

This chain uses TRBV5-1 with TRBJ2-2, with D possibly TRBD1 on 6 matching bases. The germline CDR1 and CDR2 sequences are SGHRS and YFSETQ. Trimming cost V 2 bases and J 7 bases, with 21 bases left between them. The CDR3 covers 17 residues. In nucleotides, the CDR3 is TGCGCCAGCAGCTTCATCGCGTCAGGGGAAATGGGCGGGGAGCTGTTTTTT. It codes for CASSFIASGEMGGELFF.

This clone has just a few counts. The rearrangement uses TRBV6-1 and TRBJ1-4, with D maybe TRBD1 (6 bases). CDR3 length equals 15 residues. The ends were cut back, 3 bases at V and 6 bases at J, with 14 bases in the middle. CDR1 and CDR2 from the germline V gene are MNHNS and SASEGT. The CDR3 reads CASSDVGTRDEKLFF. The CDR3 DNA is TGTGCCAGCAGTGATGTAGGGACAAGGGATGAAAAACTGTTTTTT.

This chain connects TRBV7-6 to TRBJ1-1, with 8 bases lining up with TRBD1. Trimming took 6 bases from V and 1 from J; bases not matched to a gene: 1. The CDR3 runs to 13 residues. Germline CDR1 reads SGHVS; CDR2 reads FNYEAQ. The CDR3: CASRQGENTEAFF. CDR3 DNA sequence: TGTGCCAGCAGACAGGGGGAGAACACTGAAGCTTTCTTT.

The J gene is TRBJ2-3, the V gene TRBV4-2; 15 nucleotides agree with TRBD2. Germline V gene lookup returns CDR1 LGHNA and CDR2 YNFKEQ. Losses at the gene ends were 2 bases for V and 7 bases for J; bases not matched to a gene: 4. The CDR3 runs 16 residues. DNA of the CDR3: TGTGCCAGCAGCCAACAAGGGACTAGCGGGGGGAATACGCAGTATTTT. Its protein product is CASSQQGTSGGNTQYF.

This sequence joins TRBV15 and TRBJ1-5; D gene ambiguous. This CDR3 has 14 amino acids. V lost 1 base and J 0 bases, leaving 4 bases between the germline ends. Germline CDR1 and CDR2: LNHNV and YYDKDF (reference sequence). Written as DNA, the CDR3 is TGTGCCACCAGCAGAGGGAGTAGCAATCAGCCCCAGCATTTT. It codes for CATSRGSSNQPQHF.

This chain connects TRBV4-1 to TRBJ2-2; D may be TRBD2 (6 bases). Per the germline V gene, CDR1 is MGHRA and CDR2 is YSYEKL. Trimming removed 0 bases from V and 5 bases from J, with 19 bases in between. The CDR3 sequence is 18 residues long. CDR3 sequence: CASSQEASAFPGTGELFF. The CDR3 DNA sequence: TGCGCCAGCAGCCAAGAGGCTAGCGCTTTCCCGGGGACCGGGGAGCTGTTTTTT.

The chain links TRBV4-1 to TRBJ2-3; possible D gene TRBD2, 5 bases. The ends were cut back, 3 bases at V and 6 bases at J, with 19 bases in the middle. In germline, CDR1 is MGHRA, CDR2 YSYEKL. The CDR3 runs 16 residues. The CDR3 DNA reads as TGCGCCAGCAGCCAGAAGCCGGGATTACCTCCGGATACGCAGTATTTT. Encoded protein: CASSQKPGLPPDTQYF.

This clone was counted a single time. The rearrangement uses TRBV19 and TRBJ1-2; D gene unclear. The CDR3 runs 12 residues. The V gene lost 1 base and the J gene lost 7 bases, with 7 bases spanning the gap. In germline, CDR1 is LNHDA, CDR2 SQIVND (reference sequence). The CDR3: CASSIASGGYTF. Here the CDR3 DNA reads TGTGCCAGTAGTATAGCATCCGGTGGCTACACCTTC.